These 24 T cell receptor beta chains came from one sample sequenced in a study of cytomegalovirus exposure and HLA in healthy donors. Some clones are missing from TCRdb's copy, which holds only in-frame ones; the method was immunoSEQ multiplex PCR. The repertoire holds 150,000 or so clones, about 82% seen once, with about 2% in the top ten. Specimen: PBMCs. Source of these receptors: a man aged 30-40 years in good health and CMV-seropositive.

The CDR3 nucleotides read TGTGCTAGTGGTTTGTCGGCGGGGTCCCAAGAGACCCAGTACTTC. This gives the protein CASGLSAGSQETQYF. The V gene is TRBV12-5, the J gene TRBJ2-5, with D tentatively TRBD2 (6 bases). This CDR3 has 15 amino acids. CDR1 is LGHNT and CDR2 is FRNRAP in the germline V gene. V was pared by 2 bases and J by 1 base, with 11 bases between. The whole variable domain, remainder taken from reference TRBV12-5 and TRBJ2-5, is DARVTQTPRHKVTEMGQEVTMRCQPILGHNTVFWYRQTMMQGLELLAYFRNRAPLDDSGMPKDRFSAEMPDATLATLKIQPSEPRDSAVYFCASGLSAGSQETQYFGPGTRLLVL.

The CDR3 loop is CASSLGQGGGHGQPQHF. The CDR3 DNA sequence: TGTGCCAGCAGCTTAGGGCAGGGAGGGGGGCACGGTCAGCCCCAGCATTTT. The J gene is TRBJ1-5, the V gene TRBV7-2, with D possibly being TRBD1 (6 bases). Germline CDR1 and CDR2: SGHTA and FQGNSA. The CDR3 covers 17 residues. Trimming shortened V by 1 base and J by 6 bases, and 19 bases separated the two germline ends. The full variable domain, with the rest looked up from reference TRBV7-2 and TRBJ1-5, is GAGVSQSPSNKVTEKGKDVELRCDPISGHTALYWYRQSLGQGLEFLIYFQGNSAPDKSGLPSDRFSAERTGGSVSTLTIQRTQQEDSAVYLCASSLGQGGGHGQPQHFGDGTRLSIL.

This clone was observed a few times. V usage is TRBV2 and J usage is TRBJ1-6, with a weak D call TRBD1 (6 bases). V dropped 3 bases and J dropped 9 bases, with 18 bases sitting between them. This CDR3 region has 16 residues. Germline V CDR1 and CDR2: SNHLY, FYNNEI. The CDR3 region has the DNA TGTGCCAGCAGTGATGAAGGAACAGGGAGCCCTTCACCCCTCCACTTT. Protein product: CASSDEGTGSPSPLHF. Full variable domain (missing parts from reference TRBV2 and TRBJ1-6): EPEVTQTPSHQVTQMGQEVILRCVPISNHLYFYWYRQILGQKVEFLVSFYNNEISEKSEIFDDQFSVERPDGSNFTLKIRSTKLEDSAMYFCASSDEGTGSPSPLHFGNGTRLTVT.

The chain uses TRBV4-3 and TRBJ2-3; a possible D gene is TRBD2 (6 bases). There are 16 residues in the CDR3. Germline CDR1 is LGHNA and CDR2 is YSLEER. V lost 0 bases, J lost 4 bases, and 14 bases lay in between. CDR3 sequence: CASSQDLGTLSDTQYF. CDR3 nucleotides: TGCGCCAGCAGCCAAGATCTTGGGACTTTGTCAGATACGCAGTATTTT.

There are a few counts of this clone. This chain links TRBV7-3 with TRBJ1-2, with D possibly being TRBD1 (6 bases). The germline CDR1 and CDR2 sequences are SGHTA and FQGTGA. The CDR3 is made up of 13 amino acids. V gave up 6 bases and J gave up 6 bases, with 14 bases separating them. In DNA, the CDR3 is TGTGCCAGCAGGGGGGCCATCAGTGATGGCTACACCTTC. It encodes CASRGAISDGYTF.

The chain joins TRBV9 to TRBJ2-1; a weak D match, TRBD2 (7 bases). Trimming took 0 bases from V and 7 from J, leaving 14 bases between them. The germline V gene has CDR1 SGDLS and CDR2 YYNGEE. The CDR3 extends over 15 amino acids. The CDR3: CASSVGGGLRNEQFF. As DNA, the CDR3 is TGTGCCAGCAGCGTAGGGGGGGGGCTAAGGAATGAGCAGTTCTTC.

The V and J genes are TRBV5-1 and TRBJ1-1, with D possibly TRBD1 on 6 matching bases. Trimming stripped 4 bases from V and 6 bases from J, with 19 bases between. There are 15 residues in the CDR3. The germline CDR1 and CDR2 sequences are SGHRS and YFSETQ. This CDR3 reads CASSPGAAGASEAFF. In nucleotides, the CDR3 is TGCGCCAGCAGCCCGGGGGCTGCGGGGGCATCTGAAGCTTTCTTT.

This chain links TRBV19 with TRBJ2-3; TRBD1 matches at 9 bases. CDR1 and CDR2 from the germline V gene are LNHDA and SQIVND (reference sequence). The V and J ends lost 9 bases and 3 bases, in that order; junction bases with no gene match: 4. The CDR3 totals 13 residues. CDR3 DNA sequence: TGTGCCAGCCGACAGGGGGGGACAGATACGCAGTATTTT. Its translation is CASRQGGTDTQYF.

This clone has more than one count but fewer than ten. The rearrangement joins TRBV9 to TRBJ1-6; 8 nucleotides match TRBD1. Losses at the gene ends were 5 bases for V and 11 bases for J; bases not matched to a gene: 3. The CDR3 runs 12 residues. The germline V gene encodes CDR1 SGDLS and CDR2 YYNGEE. The CDR3, as DNA: TGTGCCAGCAGTACAGGGGGTGCACCCCTCCACTTT. This sequence encodes CASSTGGAPLHF.

The chain links TRBV27 to TRBJ2-7, with D maybe TRBD2 (5 bases). V gave up 2 bases and J gave up 4 bases, with 12 bases separating them. Germline loops: CDR1 MNHEY, CDR2 SMNVEV (reference sequence). The CDR3 spans 14 residues. CDR3 in DNA: TGTGCCAGCAGTTTAACGGGGAACTATTACGAGCAGTACTTC. Protein product: CASSLTGNYYEQYF.

In its sample, this clone was seen a few times. This chain links TRBV19 with TRBJ1-6; D gene uncertain. Germline assignment: CDR1 LNHDA and CDR2 SQIVND (reference sequence). The length of the CDR3 is 17 residues. V lost 7 bases to trimming and J lost 0 bases, with 16 bases between them. CDR3: CASTGGDPSSYNSPLHF. The CDR3 DNA reads TGTGCCAGTACAGGTGGTGACCCGAGCTCCTATAATTCACCCCTCCACTTT.

This clone was seen once. The chain combines TRBV4-3 with TRBJ1-2; 8 bases map to TRBD1. The CDR3 runs 15 residues. Germline trimming cut 2 bases from V and 7 bases from J; bases unmatched to any gene: 9. The germline V gene encodes CDR1 LGHNA and CDR2 YSLEER. DNA for the CDR3: TGCGCCAGCAGCCAAATATGGACAGGGTCTTCTGGCTACACCTTC. The encoded protein is CASSQIWTGSSGYTF.

The chain is built from TRBV29-1 and TRBJ2-3, with a possible D match to TRBD1 (6 bases). Looked up from germline, CDR1 is SQVTM and CDR2 is ANQGSEA. The CDR3 covers 13 residues. V lost 3 bases, J lost 5 bases, and 12 bases lay in between. CDR3 residues: CSVDPGVGDTQYF. CDR3 bases: TGCAGCGTTGATCCAGGGGTTGGAGATACGCAGTATTTT.

The CDR3 DNA reads TGTGCCAGCAGTGAAGGGACAGGGGGTAACAATGAGCAGTTCTTC. Encoded protein: CASSEGTGGNNEQFF. The chain uses TRBV25-1 and TRBJ2-1, with 11 bases that match TRBD1. The V and J ends lost 2 bases and 5 bases, in that order; junction bases with no gene match: 2. The CDR3 sequence is 15 residues long. Per germline, CDR1 MGHDK and CDR2 SYGVNS.

The chain couples TRBV27 to TRBJ2-7; D perhaps matches TRBD1 (6 bases). The CDR3 length is 14 residues. The V end was cut by 2 bases, the J end by 0 bases, with 8 bases between. Germline V gene data show CDR1 as MNHEY and CDR2 as SMNVEV (reference sequence). CDR3 sequence reads: CASSLQGSSYEQYF. CDR3 nucleotides: TGTGCCAGCAGTTTACAGGGGAGCTCCTACGAGCAGTACTTC.

CDR3 in DNA: TGCGCCAGCAGCCCCCCAGGCGGGGTTGATGAGCAGTTCTTC. This encodes CASSPPGGVDEQFF. The chain is built from TRBV4-1 and TRBJ2-1; D might be TRBD2 (6 bases). The ends were cut back, 4 bases at V and 8 bases at J, with 15 bases in the middle. The germline CDR1 and CDR2 sequences are MGHRA and YSYEKL. The CDR3 is 14 amino acids.

The V gene is TRBV10-3, the J gene TRBJ2-3, with D possibly TRBD2 on 6 matching bases. V lost 7 bases and J 3 bases, leaving 8 bases between the germline ends. Germline loops: CDR1 ENHRY, CDR2 SYGVKD. CDR3 length: 12 amino acids. Written as DNA, the CDR3 is TGTGCCATCACCGGAGGGACAGATACGCAGTATTTT. This encodes CAITGGTDTQYF.

V is TRBV30 and J is TRBJ1-1; TRBD1 is a possible D gene (6 bases). With 4 bases removed from V and 7 bases from J, the gap between germline ends came to 19 bases. The CDR3 extends over 14 amino acids. Germline V gene sequence: CDR1 GTSNPN, CDR2 SVGIG (reference sequence). CDR3 in amino acids: CAWNTGLLFGEAFF. The CDR3 nucleotides are TGTGCCTGGAACACAGGGCTATTGTTCGGTGAAGCTTTCTTT.

The chain joins TRBV6-1 to TRBJ1-2, with 9 bases identical to TRBD1. This CDR3 contains 20 residues. Germline trimming cut 2 bases from V and 7 bases from J; bases unmatched to any gene: 23. Germline CDR1 MNHNS, CDR2 SASEGT. Here the CDR3 DNA reads TGTGCCAGCAGTGAACGGGCATTAAGGGACAGGGCATCCGGGCTATCTGGCTACACCTTC. Protein product: CASSERALRDRASGLSGYTF.

The chain is built from TRBV7-3 and TRBJ2-5; D possibly corresponds to TRBD2 (5 bases). The CDR3 runs 16 residues. The V gene's germline CDR1 is SGHTA and CDR2 FQGTGA. Trimming shortened V by 1 base and J by 2 bases, and 14 bases separated the two germline ends. Written as DNA, the CDR3 is TGTGCCAGCAGCTTAAGCCCCCGAGCGGTGCAAGAGACCCAGTACTTC. Its translation: CASSLSPRAVQETQYF. Full variable domain (outside the CDR3, taken from reference TRBV7-3 and TRBJ2-5): GAGVSQTPSNKVTEKGKYVELRCDPISGHTALYWYRQSLGQGPEFLIYFQGTGAADDSGLPNDRFFAVRPEGSVSTLKIQRTERGDSAVYLCASSLSPRAVQETQYFGPGTRLLVL.

The CDR3 loop reads CASSIQVSDRPATGPYEQYF. For the CDR3, the DNA is TGTGCCAGCAGCATACAGGTATCCGACCGGCCCGCAACCGGCCCCTACGAGCAGTACTTC. The rearrangement joins TRBV27 to TRBJ2-7; D is possibly TRBD1 (5 bases). Trimming pared 6 bases from V and 2 bases from J, leaving 32 bases between. This CDR3 is built from 20 residues. Per the germline V gene, CDR1 is MNHEY and CDR2 is SMNVEV (reference sequence).

This clone was counted a single time. The chain joins TRBV30 to TRBJ1-2; TRBD1 matches at 9 bases. The CDR3 totals 15 residues. Germline V gene data show CDR1 as GTSNPN and CDR2 as SVGIG (reference sequence). With V trimmed by 3 bases and J by 5 bases, 10 bases remained unmatched. The CDR3 nucleotides are TGTGCCTGGAGACAGGGGGCGACAAGAAATTATGGCTACACCTTC. Its protein product is CAWRQGATRNYGYTF.

The chain joins TRBV19 to TRBJ2-1, with TRBD1 as a possible D gene (5 bases). CDR1 and CDR2 from the germline V gene are LNHDA and SQIVND (reference sequence). V was cut by 5 bases and J by 2 bases, with 13 bases left in between. The CDR3 runs to 15 residues. DNA for the CDR3: TGTGCCAGTAGTCCTCTCGACAGCGCCTACAATGAGCAGTTCTTC. It is translated as CASSPLDSAYNEQFF.

The chain links TRBV13 to TRBJ1-1; the match to TRBD1 covers 9 bases. The germline gives CDR1 PRHDT, CDR2 FYEKMQ (reference sequence). The CDR3 loop spans 15 amino acids. J lost 5 bases, V lost 4 bases, and 8 bases had no gene match. DNA for the CDR3: TGTGCCAGCAGCTATCCCGGGACAGGGACTACTGAAGCTTTCTTT. It codes for CASSYPGTGTTEAFF.